In its sample, the clone carrying this T cell receptor beta chain is medium-sized. What it binds is unknown. Treg sorting used a CD4+CD25+CD127-/low gate. Germline CDR1 reads SGHRS; CDR2 reads YFSETQ. The CDR3 has 14 residues. Trimming shortened V by 0 bases and J by 7 bases, and 11 bases separated the two germline ends. Study results and caveats: Tumor memory CD4+ T cell TCR gene usage was found to cluster with blood and lymph node memory CD4+ cells and with lymph node naive CD4+ cells. Tumor-infiltrating Treg TCR alpha and beta sequences overlapped most with tumor naive CD4+ T cells, then blood naive. Whole repertoires were not studied in the larger cohort, only one V-J beta rearrangement.

Full-length variable regions came from constant-region reverse primers plus semi-nested Nested Universal Primer A PCR. MiXCR was run by TCRdb on the 5' RACE reads, yielding one entry per CDR3 protein. The repertoire holds about 40,000 distinct CDR3 sequences, with about 20% as singletons. Sequencing used Tregs sorted from blood. The gene calls are TRBV5-1 and TRBJ1-5, with D uncertain. This receptor was identified in a female donor with breast cancer. The CDR3 reads CASSLALGEQPQHF. In DNA, the CDR3 is TGCGCCAGCAGCTTGGCCCTCGGGGAACAGCCCCAGCATTTT.